The clone carrying this TCR beta chain was detected many times. The length of the CDR3 is 15 residues. The germline gives CDR1 DFQATT, CDR2 SNEGSKA (reference sequence). Trimming took 5 bases from V and 1 from J; bases not matched to a gene: 4. The source of the sample is a study of early T cells in non-severe SARS-CoV-2 infection. TCRdb reanalysed the 5' RACE reads using MiXCR and keeps one entry per CDR3 protein. The repertoire holds approximately 60,000 distinct CDR3 sequences, with roughly 9% as singletons. The sample was whole blood, taken at baseline. The V call is TRBV20-1, the J call TRBJ2-3, with TRBD2 identical over 12 bases. The receptor was isolated from an adult who was a healthcare worker with PCR-confirmed SARS-CoV-2 infection or an uninfected control (not recorded which). CDR3 region: CSAYRLAGGTDTQYF. CDR3 bases: TGCAGTGCTTACAGACTAGCGGGAGGCACAGATACGCAGTATTTT.